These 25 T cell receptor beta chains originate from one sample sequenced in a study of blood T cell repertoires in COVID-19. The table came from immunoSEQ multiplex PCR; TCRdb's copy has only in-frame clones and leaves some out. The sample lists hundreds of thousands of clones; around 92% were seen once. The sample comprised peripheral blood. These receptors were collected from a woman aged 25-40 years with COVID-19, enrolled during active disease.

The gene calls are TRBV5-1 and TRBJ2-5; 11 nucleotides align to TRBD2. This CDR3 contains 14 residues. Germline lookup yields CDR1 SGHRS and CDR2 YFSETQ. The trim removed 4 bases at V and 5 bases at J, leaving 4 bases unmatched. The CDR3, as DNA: TGCGCCAGCAGCGATAGCGGGGGGGCTGAGACCCAGTACTTC. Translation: CASSDSGGAETQYF.

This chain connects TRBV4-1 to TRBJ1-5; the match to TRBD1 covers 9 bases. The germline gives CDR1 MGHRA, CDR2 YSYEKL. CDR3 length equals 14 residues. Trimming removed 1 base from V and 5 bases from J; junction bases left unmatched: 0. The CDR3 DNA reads TGCGCCAGCAGCCAAGGGACAGGGGATCAGCCCCAGCATTTT. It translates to CASSQGTGDQPQHF.

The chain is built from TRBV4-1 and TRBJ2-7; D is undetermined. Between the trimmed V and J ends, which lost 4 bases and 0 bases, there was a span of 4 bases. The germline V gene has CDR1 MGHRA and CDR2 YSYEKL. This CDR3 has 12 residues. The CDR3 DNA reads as TGCGCCAGCAGCCGCGCCTCCTACGAGCAGTACTTC. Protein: CASSRASYEQYF.

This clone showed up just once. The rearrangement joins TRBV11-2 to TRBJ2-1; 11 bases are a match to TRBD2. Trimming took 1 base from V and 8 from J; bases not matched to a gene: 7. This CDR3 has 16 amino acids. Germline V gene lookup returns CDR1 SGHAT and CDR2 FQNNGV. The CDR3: CASSLVSGGAPDEQFF. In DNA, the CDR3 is TGTGCCAGCAGCTTAGTTAGCGGGGGGGCCCCCGATGAGCAGTTCTTC.

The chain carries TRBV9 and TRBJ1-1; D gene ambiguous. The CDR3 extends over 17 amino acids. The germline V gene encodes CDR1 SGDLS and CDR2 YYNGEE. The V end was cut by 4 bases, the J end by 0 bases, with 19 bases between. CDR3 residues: CASSPKGMEAMNTEAFF. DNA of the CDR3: TGTGCCAGCAGCCCCAAGGGTATGGAGGCGATGAACACTGAAGCTTTCTTT.

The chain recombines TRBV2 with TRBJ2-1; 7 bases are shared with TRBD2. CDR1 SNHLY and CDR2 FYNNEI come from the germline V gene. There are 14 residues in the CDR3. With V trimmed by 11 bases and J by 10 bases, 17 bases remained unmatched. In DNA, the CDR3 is TGTGCCCTCCAGCCAATGGCGGGAGTCCCAGAGCAGTTCTTC. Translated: CALQPMAGVPEQFF.

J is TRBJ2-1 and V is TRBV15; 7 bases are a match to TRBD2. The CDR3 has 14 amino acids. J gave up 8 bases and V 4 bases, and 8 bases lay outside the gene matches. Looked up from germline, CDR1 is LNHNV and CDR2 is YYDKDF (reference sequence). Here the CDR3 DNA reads TGTGCCACCAGCACCCCGGGAGGTAGTCATGAGCAGTTCTTC. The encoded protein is CATSTPGGSHEQFF. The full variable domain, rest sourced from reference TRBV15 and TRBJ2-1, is DAMVIQNPRYQVTQFGKPVTLSCSQTLNHNVMYWYQQKSSQAPKLLFHYYDKDFNNEADTPDNFQSRRPNTSFCFLDIRSPGLGDTAMYLCATSTPGGSHEQFFGPGTRLTVL.

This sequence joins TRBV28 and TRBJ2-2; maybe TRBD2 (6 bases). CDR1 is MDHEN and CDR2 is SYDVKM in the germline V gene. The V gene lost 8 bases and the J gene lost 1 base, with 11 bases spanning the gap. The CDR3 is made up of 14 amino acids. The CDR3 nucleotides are TGTGCCAGCTCAGGAGGGGTGAACACCGGGGAGCTGTTTTTT. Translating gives CASSGGVNTGELFF.

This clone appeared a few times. In nucleotides, the CDR3 is TGTGCCAGCAGCTCCCAGGGTATTCTTGAATCGGGCTACACCTTC. Amino acid sequence: CASSSQGILESGYTF. The V call is TRBV13, the J call TRBJ1-2; D is perhaps TRBD1 (5 bases). Germline assignment: CDR1 PRHDT and CDR2 FYEKMQ (reference sequence). Deletions cut 4 bases from V and 8 bases from J, with 20 bases between. The CDR3 runs to 15 residues.

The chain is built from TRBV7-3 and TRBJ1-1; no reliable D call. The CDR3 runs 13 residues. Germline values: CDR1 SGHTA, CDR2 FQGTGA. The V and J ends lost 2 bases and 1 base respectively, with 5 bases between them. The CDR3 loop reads CASSLGENTEAFF. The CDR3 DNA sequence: TGTGCCAGCAGCTTAGGAGAGAACACTGAAGCTTTCTTT.

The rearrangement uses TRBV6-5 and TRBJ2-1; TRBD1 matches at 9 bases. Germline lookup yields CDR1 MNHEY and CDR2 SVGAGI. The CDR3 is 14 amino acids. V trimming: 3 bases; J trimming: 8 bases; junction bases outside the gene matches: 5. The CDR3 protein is CASSYGTGNYEQFF. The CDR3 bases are TGTGCCAGCAGTTATGGGACAGGGAATTATGAGCAGTTCTTC.

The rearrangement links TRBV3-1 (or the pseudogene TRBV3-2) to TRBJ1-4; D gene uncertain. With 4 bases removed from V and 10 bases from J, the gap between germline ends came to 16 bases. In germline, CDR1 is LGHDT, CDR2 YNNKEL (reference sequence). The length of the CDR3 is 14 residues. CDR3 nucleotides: TGTGCCAGCAGCCCAAGCCCCACTGCGGGAAAACTGTTTTTT. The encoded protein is CASSPSPTAGKLFF.

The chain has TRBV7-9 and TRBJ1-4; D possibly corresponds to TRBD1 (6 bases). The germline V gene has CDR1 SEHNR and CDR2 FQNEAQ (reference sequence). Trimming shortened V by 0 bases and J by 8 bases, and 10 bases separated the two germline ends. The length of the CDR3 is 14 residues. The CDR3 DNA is TGTGCCAGCAGCTTAGCCGGGACACAAGAAAAACTGTTTTTT. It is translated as CASSLAGTQEKLFF. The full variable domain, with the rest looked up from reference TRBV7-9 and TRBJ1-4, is DTGVSQNPRHKITKRGQNVTFRCDPISEHNRLYWYRQTLGQGPEFLTYFQNEAQLEKSRLLSDRFSAERPKGSFSTLEIQRTEQGDSAMYLCASSLAGTQEKLFFGSGTQLSVL.

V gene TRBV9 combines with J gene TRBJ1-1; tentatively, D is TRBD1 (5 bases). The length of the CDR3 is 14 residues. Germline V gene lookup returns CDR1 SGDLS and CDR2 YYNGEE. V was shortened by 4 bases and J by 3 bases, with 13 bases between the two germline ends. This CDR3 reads CASSPLGAYTEAFF. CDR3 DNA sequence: TGTGCCAGCAGCCCTCTAGGGGCCTACACTGAAGCTTTCTTT.

The CDR3 sequence: CASSFRPRGRGETQYF. CDR3 DNA sequence: TGTGCCAGCAGCTTTCGGCCCCGCGGAAGGGGGGAGACCCAGTACTTC. The chain links TRBV5-8 to TRBJ2-5; D is possibly TRBD1 (6 bases). V dropped 2 bases and J dropped 5 bases, with 19 bases sitting between them. The germline gives CDR1 SGHTS, CDR2 YDEGEE. The CDR3 runs 16 residues.

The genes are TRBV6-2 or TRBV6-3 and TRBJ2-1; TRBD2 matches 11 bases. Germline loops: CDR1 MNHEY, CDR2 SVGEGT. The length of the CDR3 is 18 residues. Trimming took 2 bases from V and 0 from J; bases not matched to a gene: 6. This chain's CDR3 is CASSYELAGVSSYNEQFF. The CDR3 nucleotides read TGTGCCAGCAGTTACGAACTAGCGGGGGTGAGCTCCTACAATGAGCAGTTCTTC.

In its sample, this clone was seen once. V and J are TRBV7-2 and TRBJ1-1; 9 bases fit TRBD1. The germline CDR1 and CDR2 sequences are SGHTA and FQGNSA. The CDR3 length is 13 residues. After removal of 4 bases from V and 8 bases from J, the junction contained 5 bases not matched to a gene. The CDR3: CASSSRTGDEAFF. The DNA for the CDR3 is TGTGCCAGCAGCTCCCGGACAGGGGACGAAGCTTTCTTT.

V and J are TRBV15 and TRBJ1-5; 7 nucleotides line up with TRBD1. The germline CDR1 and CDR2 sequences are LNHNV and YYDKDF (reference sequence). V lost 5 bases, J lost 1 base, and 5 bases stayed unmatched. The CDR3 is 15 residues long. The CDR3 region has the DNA TGTGCCACCAGCGAAGACAGGGCGAGCAATCAGCCCCAGCATTTT. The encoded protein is CATSEDRASNQPQHF. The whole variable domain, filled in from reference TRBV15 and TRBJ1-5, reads DAMVIQNPRYQVTQFGKPVTLSCSQTLNHNVMYWYQQKSSQAPKLLFHYYDKDFNNEADTPDNFQSRRPNTSFCFLDIRSPGLGDTAMYLCATSEDRASNQPQHFGDGTRLSIL.

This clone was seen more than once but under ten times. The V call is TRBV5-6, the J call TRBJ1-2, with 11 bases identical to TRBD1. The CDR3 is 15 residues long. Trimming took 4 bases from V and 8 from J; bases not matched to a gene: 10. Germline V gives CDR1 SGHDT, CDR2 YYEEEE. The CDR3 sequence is CASSRDRGIQEGYTF. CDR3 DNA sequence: TGTGCCAGCAGCCGGGACAGGGGGATTCAGGAGGGCTACACCTTC.

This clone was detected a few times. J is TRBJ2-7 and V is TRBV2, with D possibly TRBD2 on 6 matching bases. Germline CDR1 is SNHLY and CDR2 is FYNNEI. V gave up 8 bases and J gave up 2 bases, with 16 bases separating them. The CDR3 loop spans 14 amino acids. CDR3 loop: CASGITEGAYEQYV. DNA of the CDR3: TGTGCCAGCGGAATTACGGAGGGTGCCTACGAGCAGTACGTC.

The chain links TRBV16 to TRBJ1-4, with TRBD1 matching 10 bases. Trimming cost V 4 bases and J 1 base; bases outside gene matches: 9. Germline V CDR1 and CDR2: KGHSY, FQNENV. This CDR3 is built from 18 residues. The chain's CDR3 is CASSRGPGQGKTNEKLFF. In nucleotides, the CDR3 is TGTGCCAGCAGCCGAGGTCCGGGACAGGGGAAAACTAATGAAAAACTGTTTTTT.

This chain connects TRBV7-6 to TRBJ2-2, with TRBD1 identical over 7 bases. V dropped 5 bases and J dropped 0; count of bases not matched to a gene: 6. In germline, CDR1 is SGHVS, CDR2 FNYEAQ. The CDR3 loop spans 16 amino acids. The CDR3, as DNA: TGTGCCAGCAGCCGGGACAGCCCTTCGAACACCGGGGAGCTGTTTTTT. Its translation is CASSRDSPSNTGELFF.

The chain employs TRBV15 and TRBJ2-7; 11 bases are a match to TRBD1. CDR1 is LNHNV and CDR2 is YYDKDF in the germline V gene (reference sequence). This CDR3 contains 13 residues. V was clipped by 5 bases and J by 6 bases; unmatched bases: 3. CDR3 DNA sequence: TGTGCCACCAGCGCGGACAGGGGGCGCGAGCAGTACGTC. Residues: CATSADRGREQYV.

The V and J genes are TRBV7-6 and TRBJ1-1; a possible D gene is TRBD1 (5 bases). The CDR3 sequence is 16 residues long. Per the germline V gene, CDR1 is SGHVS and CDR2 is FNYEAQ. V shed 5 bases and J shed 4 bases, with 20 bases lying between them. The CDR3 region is CASSRFSQWGGTEAFF. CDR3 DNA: TGTGCCAGCAGCCGTTTCTCCCAGTGGGGGGGCACTGAAGCTTTCTTT.

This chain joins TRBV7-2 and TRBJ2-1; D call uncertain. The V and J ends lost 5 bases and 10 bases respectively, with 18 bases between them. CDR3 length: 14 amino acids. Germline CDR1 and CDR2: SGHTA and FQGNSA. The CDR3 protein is CASSTSFGALEQFF. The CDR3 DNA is TGTGCCAGCAGCACCTCGTTCGGTGCTCTGGAGCAGTTCTTC.